These 5 T cell receptor beta chains were sequenced from one sample in a study of cytomegalovirus exposure and HLA in healthy donors. Use of 60 Vbeta and 13 Jbeta primers characterized the PCR. Profiled with immunoSEQ multiplex PCR; TCRdb holds only in-frame clones, not every one. This sample yields roughly 150,000 clones, of which 65% to 90% are seen a single time; about 7.1% belongs to the top ten. Sequencing was done on a sample of PBMCs. These receptors all come from a woman aged 50 to 60 in good health and CMV-seropositive.

The chain joins TRBV2 to TRBJ1-4; D is perhaps TRBD1 (6 bases). The CDR3 runs 14 residues. V was cut by 7 bases and J by 4 bases, with 13 bases left in between. CDR1 and CDR2 (germline): SNHLY, FYNNEI. The CDR3 DNA reads TGTGCCAGCAACCAGGGGTCGGGTAATGAAAAACTGTTTTTT. Translated, it gives CASNQGSGNEKLFF.

In its sample, this clone was seen a few times. The V gene is TRBV7-2, the J gene TRBJ2-7; 11 nucleotides agree with TRBD2. The CDR3 length is 18 residues. Unmatched junction bases numbered 14, after V lost 3 bases and J lost 4 bases. Germline CDR1 is SGHTA and CDR2 is FQGNSA. This CDR3 reads CASSLGRRVSGGVYEQYF. The CDR3 DNA reads as TGTGCCAGCAGCTTGGGACGGCGGGTTAGCGGGGGGGTATACGAGCAGTACTTC.

This clone has a handful of counts. This sequence joins TRBV28 and TRBJ2-6, with a weak D call TRBD2 (7 bases). The germline V and J ends were trimmed by 2 bases and 4 bases, with 12 bases remaining between them. The CDR3 spans 16 residues. CDR1 is MDHEN, CDR2 SYDVKM, per germline. The CDR3 reads CASSLGGAGGANVLTF. The CDR3 DNA follows: TGTGCCAGCAGTTTAGGGGGGGCAGGAGGGGCCAACGTCCTGACTTTC.

The gene calls are TRBV30 and TRBJ2-7, with 9 bases matching TRBD1. The CDR3 contains 13 residues. Germline loops: CDR1 GTSNPN, CDR2 SVGIG (reference sequence). The trim removed 5 bases at V and 6 bases at J, leaving 8 bases unmatched. Written as DNA, the CDR3 is TGTGCCTGGGCCGGGACAGGGTTCGCCGAGCAGTACTTC. Amino acid sequence: CAWAGTGFAEQYF.

This clone has just a few counts. The V call is TRBV29-1, the J call TRBJ2-1, with 7 nucleotides matching TRBD1. CDR3 size: 11 residues. Germline values: CDR1 SQVTM, CDR2 ANQGSEA. V was pared by 5 bases and J by 12 bases, with 7 bases of the junction left unmatched. CDR3 DNA: TGCAGCGTTAGACAGGGAGTCGGGCAGTTCTTC. Translating it yields CSVRQGVGQFF.